One and the same sample provided the 16 T cell receptor beta chains below, sequenced in a study of T cell responses to AZD1222 COVID-19 vaccine. Only in-frame clones appear in the TCRdb table, and some are missing; sequencing was by immunoSEQ multiplex PCR. The data hold around 160,000 clones, with under 95% observed a single time. Source: peripheral blood, taken on day 0 of MenACWY control vaccination. The origin of the receptors is an adult in good health.

The chain combines TRBV6-5 with TRBJ2-7, with D maybe TRBD1 (5 bases). From germline, CDR1 is MNHEY and CDR2 SVGAGI. There are 14 residues in the CDR3. The V end was cut by 0 bases, the J end by 2 bases, with 8 bases between. The CDR3 loop reads CASSYSDSAYEQYF. In nucleotides, the CDR3 is TGTGCCAGCAGTTACTCCGACAGCGCCTACGAGCAGTACTTC.

This chain connects TRBV7-2 to TRBJ2-3; tentatively, D is TRBD2 (5 bases). The CDR3 has 14 residues. Germline assignment: CDR1 SGHTA and CDR2 FQGNSA. V was clipped by 7 bases and J by 3 bases, with 14 bases between them. The CDR3 coding sequence is TGTGCCAGCACCTCGGGGAGTGGGACAGATACGCAGTATTTT. This gives the protein CASTSGSGTDTQYF.

The CDR3 DNA reads TGTGCCAGCAGCTCGAGCGGATCCTCTGGAAACACCATATATTTT. It specifies CASSSSGSSGNTIYF. The chain couples TRBV5-5 to TRBJ1-3; D unclear. V lost 3 bases and J 0 bases, leaving 10 bases between the germline ends. Germline loops: CDR1 SGHKS, CDR2 YYEKEE (reference sequence). The CDR3 is 15 amino acids.

The chain couples TRBV10-3 to TRBJ1-5; 12 nucleotides agree with TRBD1. Per the germline V gene, CDR1 is ENHRY and CDR2 is SYGVKD. V was pared by 4 bases and J by 6 bases, with 7 bases of the junction left unmatched. The CDR3 has 16 amino acids. CDR3: CAISVGTGGATQPQHF. In nucleotides, the CDR3 is TGTGCCATCAGTGTAGGGACAGGGGGCGCGACTCAGCCCCAGCATTTT.

A few counts support this clone. This chain links TRBV9 with TRBJ2-7; D possibly matches TRBD1 or TRBD2 (5 bases each). From germline, CDR1 is SGDLS and CDR2 YYNGEE. Deletions cut 3 bases from V and 3 bases from J, with 13 bases between. The CDR3 contains 14 residues. The CDR3 spells CASSGRDGYYEQYF. Here the CDR3 DNA reads TGTGCCAGCAGCGGAAGGGACGGTTACTACGAGCAGTACTTC.

The V gene is TRBV28, the J gene TRBJ2-6; the match to TRBD2 covers 7 bases. V trimming: 6 bases; J trimming: 4 bases; junction bases outside the gene matches: 15. The germline CDR1 and CDR2 sequences are MDHEN and SYDVKM. The CDR3 spans 18 residues. CDR3 DNA: TGTGCCAGCAGCACCCTCGGGGGGTCGGTGGGAGGGGCCAACGTCCTGACTTTC. Protein sequence: CASSTLGGSVGGANVLTF.

This rearrangement joins TRBV29-1 to TRBJ1-1, with TRBD1 as a possible D gene (6 bases). The CDR3 runs 11 residues. The V end lost 7 bases, the J end lost 3 bases, and 9 bases lay between the germline ends. Germline values: CDR1 SQVTM, CDR2 ANQGSEA. The CDR3 region has the DNA TGCAGCGCTGAGGGGGACACTGAAGCTTTCTTT. Translating it yields CSAEGDTEAFF.

This chain joins TRBV9 and TRBJ1-6, with D unclear. The germline gives CDR1 SGDLS, CDR2 YYNGEE. The CDR3 runs 13 residues. Trimming took off 0 bases at V and 14 bases at J, with 12 bases between the two ends. This CDR3 is CASSVDRAESLHF. CDR3 in DNA: TGTGCCAGCAGCGTAGATAGGGCTGAGTCCCTCCACTTT. Together with reference TRBV9 and TRBJ1-6, the CDR3 gives the full variable domain: DSGVTQTPKHLITATGQRVTLRCSPRSGDLSVYWYQQSLDQGLQFLIQYYNGEERAKGNILERFSAQQFPDLHSELNLSSLELGDSALYFCASSVDRAESLHFGNGTRLTVT.

The J gene is TRBJ1-2, the V gene TRBV5-1, with D uncertain. The germline V gene encodes CDR1 SGHRS and CDR2 YFSETQ. The CDR3 loop spans 14 amino acids. Trimming removed 0 bases from V and 4 bases from J, with 10 bases in between. The CDR3: CASSLAGGPYGYTF. The CDR3 bases are TGCGCCAGCAGCTTGGCCGGAGGTCCCTATGGCTACACCTTC.

The chain joins TRBV7-9 to TRBJ2-7; D is perhaps TRBD1 or TRBD2 (5 bases each). V was cut by 2 bases and J by 3 bases, with 14 bases left in between. Germline lookup yields CDR1 SEHNR and CDR2 FQNEAQ (reference sequence). The CDR3 has 15 amino acids. In nucleotides, the CDR3 is TGTGCCAGCAGCTTACACTCCGGGACGAGCTACGAGCAGTACTTC. Translated, it gives CASSLHSGTSYEQYF.

The rearrangement links TRBV6-6 to TRBJ1-1; D perhaps matches TRBD1 (5 bases). CDR1 is MNHNY, CDR2 SVGAGI, per germline (reference sequence). The V end was cut by 5 bases, the J end by 4 bases, with 14 bases between. The CDR3 spans 14 residues. CDR3 coding DNA: TGTGCCAGCAGTCTGCAGGGTCGCGCCACTGAAGCTTTCTTT. The encoded protein is CASSLQGRATEAFF.

V and J are TRBV24-1 and TRBJ1-1; a possible D gene is TRBD1 (5 bases). Trimming left V 5 bases short and J 0 bases short, with 15 bases between. The germline gives CDR1 KGHDR, CDR2 SFDVKD. The CDR3 covers 16 residues. CDR3 protein: CATSGLSTGVNTEAFF. The CDR3, as DNA: TGTGCCACCAGTGGGCTAAGTACAGGAGTGAACACTGAAGCTTTCTTT.

The V call is TRBV5-1, the J call TRBJ1-1, with a weak D call TRBD1 (6 bases). Germline assignment: CDR1 SGHRS and CDR2 YFSETQ. Trimming shortened V by 4 bases and J by 8 bases, and 9 bases separated the two germline ends. The CDR3 consists of 11 residues. CDR3: CASSITGEAFF. In DNA form, the CDR3 reads TGCGCCAGCAGCATTACAGGGGAAGCTTTCTTT.

The chain joins TRBV4-2 to TRBJ2-3; the D gene is possibly TRBD2 (5 bases). Trimming took 1 base from V and 3 from J, leaving 14 bases between them. Looked up from germline, CDR1 is LGHNA and CDR2 is YNFKEQ. The CDR3 is 16 residues long. CDR3 nucleotide sequence: TGTGCCAGCAGCCAAGTTTCCGGGAAACAAACAGATACGCAGTATTTT. Translation gives CASSQVSGKQTDTQYF.

V and J are TRBV27 and TRBJ1-1; unclear D gene. Trimming removed 6 bases at V and 1 base at J, with 9 bases between. Germline lookup yields CDR1 MNHEY and CDR2 SMNVEV (reference sequence). The CDR3 is 13 residues long. This CDR3 reads CASSFYPNTEAFF. CDR3 DNA sequence: TGTGCCAGCAGCTTTTACCCGAACACTGAAGCTTTCTTT.

The chain is built from TRBV30 and TRBJ1-5, with D tentatively TRBD1 (6 bases). Trimming shortened V by 3 bases and J by 3 bases, and 15 bases separated the two germline ends. There are 15 residues in the CDR3. Germline CDR1 and CDR2: GTSNPN and SVGIG (reference sequence). The CDR3 bases are TGTGCCTGGAGAGAGCGATACAGGGACAATCAGCCCCAGCATTTT. It yields the protein CAWRERYRDNQPQHF.